One T cell receptor beta chain is described in this entry. This clone was counted a single time. The antigen this receptor binds is unknown. It has no much larger one-base neighbor in the sample; base qualities were not kept. The data derive from a study of shared clonotypes between healthy human individuals (dated by TCRdb to about 2020). About the investigation overall: A couple of women and a few men aged 18 to 49 years were included in the cohort. For each donor, three plates each were used for CD4 naive and CD4 memory, two plates were used for CD8 naive, and one plate was used for CD8 memory. Blood TCR repertoires of about 5 healthy adults were deeply sequenced to estimate repertoire size and the extent of clonotype sharing between individuals. Different laboratories and diverse techniques were used to prepare libraries and sequence TCR repertoires, to increase sequencing depth and limit assay-specific biases. Per donor, leukapheresis produced somewhere between about 0.8 and 9 billion PBMCs.

The CDR3 starts with the cysteine, ends with the phenylalanine, and has 15 residues. Only the CDR3 DNA stays, 45 bases, in frame from base 1. The germline V gene provides CDR1 SGDLS and CDR2 YYNGEE. V lost 0 bases and J lost 0 bases; the stretch between them is 7 bases long. Using the deep immunoSEQ assay, TCR CDR3 regions were amplified from genomic DNA by multiplex PCR. Genomic DNA extracted from each cell subset was distributed evenly over all wells of several immunoSEQ 96-well plates, and each plate served as one replicate. For sorted subsets, about 210 ng of genomic DNA, equivalent to roughly 30,000 T cell genomes, went into each replicate PCR. Purified libraries were measured with a Qubit 3.0 fluorometer, size-checked on a Bioanalyzer 2100, and measured again with the KAPA Library Quantification kit. Each immunoSEQ 96-well plate was sequenced on its own single-read 150-cycle Illumina NextSeq 550 flow cell. Regarding the original processing steps: Because only junctional sequences without quality scores were contained in the immunoSEQ output, filtering matching that applied to full-length reads could not be performed. To assign V/J genes and CDR3, sequences were annotated using PyIR, a Python wrapper for IgBLAST v1.9, with IMGT germline references. Reads with weak V/J assignments (E-value above 1e-6), missing CDR3, stop codons, out-of-frame junctions, or ambiguous translated residues were removed. A V3J clonotype was defined by an identical inferred V gene, J gene, and CDR3 amino acid sequence. Percentage overlap between repertoires was calculated by dividing the number of shared unique clonotypes by the size of the smaller repertoire. RTK rarefaction, the Chao1 estimator, and Recon v2.1 estimates of unobserved clonotypes were used to assess repertoire richness. For all TCRbeta clonotypes obtained by the gDNA method from four donors, generation probabilities were computed with OLGA. The immuneACCESS repertoire file appears here via TCRdb, limited to in-frame rearrangements. These files lack a portion of the clones; in checked studies, under half of the deficit traces to unresolved V genes, and the cause of the others is not known. V and J calls and clone size come straight from that table; D and trimming were deduced from the DNA. This sample is represented by about 2.4 million clones; 93% of them were singletons. The top ten clones comprise 0.36% of the sample.

Beyond this particular receptor, the publication reports: Sampling was limited to blood, and TCR repertoires in tissue likely differ from TCR repertoires in blood. Compared with non-shared clonotypes, clonotypes shared by all four sorted-subset donors had higher generation probabilities. Even with the large sequencing depth, rarefaction of the sorted-subset datasets indicated that sequencing was incomplete. Sharing across four donors was observed for around 5% of naive CD4, 3.5% of naive CD8, roughly 2.4% of memory CD4, and approximately 0.41% of memory CD8 clonotypes. Because the study included only a small number of donors, the genetic and exposure-history diversity represented was limited. Naive subsets generally had larger estimated clonotype richness than memory subsets did. Pairwise subsampling indicated that sequencing depth was expected to affect the degree of clonotype sharing among donors.

Donors were healthy HIV-negative adults with no recently reported acute infections or vaccinations. Every donor was a Caucasian adult living in Nashville, Tennessee, USA. CD4+ T cells were enriched through magnetic negative selection, after which naive cells were positively selected on CD45RA and the remaining negative fraction served as the memory subset. Blood was obtained by leukapheresis, after which PBMCs were separated by Ficoll-Histopaque density gradient centrifugation and cryopreserved in liquid nitrogen vapor phase. Analytical flow cytometry was used to check the purity and quantity of each magnetically sorted T cell population. Each sorted fraction had its genomic DNA isolated and then quantified by UV absorbance on a Nanodrop 2000c.

This receptor was obtained from a man aged 18 to 30 in good health. Some clones in this sample may be carry-over from other donors' samples. Sequenced sample: naive CD4+ T cells from PBMCs. The cell subset or site label here, explained by the study, means: CD45RA+ positively selected. The rearrangement combines TRBV9 with TRBJ1-3, with no reliable assignment of the D segment. The nucleotides are TGTGCCAGCAGCGTAGGCTCGATCTCTGGAAACACCATATATTTT. Its protein reads: CASSVGSISGNTIYF.